This passage covers 28 T cell receptor beta chains from one sample sequenced in a study of human T cells and chemical hapten exposure. TCRdb fed the RACE reads into MiXCR, producing one record per CDR3 protein. The sample contains around 300,000 distinct CDR3 sequences, around 7% of which appear only once. The sample's time point: patch test 1, 2 weeks after DPC sensitization. Treatment meaning: therapeutic diphenylcyclopropenone sensitization with weekly scalp DPC. The sequencing here drew on whole blood, taken in connection with sensitization to the hapten diphenylcyclopropenone (DPC). The receptors here all came from a woman younger than 35 with alopecia areata. Some clones in this sample may be carry-over from other donors' samples.

This clonotype came up many times. The chain combines TRBV7-6 with TRBJ2-3; TRBD2 matches at 9 bases. CDR3 length: 17 residues. CDR1 is SGHVS, CDR2 FNYEAQ, per germline. V lost 1 base and J lost 0; bases outside the gene matches: 5. The CDR3 DNA is TGTGCCAGCAGCTTAGTCCTAGCGGGGACTAGCACAGATACGCAGTATTTT. It codes for CASSLVLAGTSTDTQYF.

J is TRBJ2-3 and V is TRBV7-9; 9 bases line up with TRBD1. The CDR3 covers 17 residues. The germline V gene encodes CDR1 SEHNR and CDR2 FQNEAQ (reference sequence). Trimming cost V 4 bases and J 2 bases; bases outside gene matches: 10. Here the CDR3 reads CASSSKDRGHYTDTQYF. DNA of the CDR3: TGTGCCAGCAGCTCCAAGGACAGGGGACATTACACAGATACGCAGTATTTT.

This clonotype showed up many times. V is TRBV12-5 and J is TRBJ2-2; perhaps TRBD2 as D (5 bases). CDR3 length equals 12 residues. V was clipped by 3 bases and J by 8 bases, with 7 bases between them. Germline-derived CDR1 and CDR2 are LGHNT and FRNRAP. The CDR3 here is CASGFSGGELFF. As DNA, the CDR3 is TGTGCTAGTGGTTTCTCGGGGGGGGAGCTGTTTTTT. Based on the CDR3 plus reference TRBV12-5 and TRBJ2-2, the full variable domain is DARVTQTPRHKVTEMGQEVTMRCQPILGHNTVFWYRQTMMQGLELLAYFRNRAPLDDSGMPKDRFSAEMPDATLATLKIQPSEPRDSAVYFCASGFSGGELFFGEGSRLTVL.

This rearrangement joins TRBV7-2 to TRBJ2-3, with TRBD1 as a possible D gene (5 bases). Trimming took 4 bases from V and 3 from J, leaving 14 bases between them. This CDR3 has 15 residues. Germline assignment: CDR1 SGHTA and CDR2 FQGNSA. The CDR3 here is CASSSGRDSTDTQYF. The CDR3 coding sequence is TGTGCCAGCAGCTCCGGCAGGGATAGTACAGATACGCAGTATTTT.

This clonotype was found many times. In DNA, the CDR3 is TGCAGCGTTGGCAGGAACACTGAAGCTTTCTTT. Protein: CSVGRNTEAFF. V and J are TRBV29-1 and TRBJ1-1; D is uncertain. With 4 bases removed from V and 1 base from J, the gap between germline ends came to 4 bases. The CDR3 totals 11 residues. The germline V gene encodes CDR1 SQVTM and CDR2 ANQGSEA.

This clonotype was seen ten or more times. Written as DNA, the CDR3 is TGTGCCAGCAGTATCGGGACAGGGACACCCTACGAGCAGTACTTC. Its protein is CASSIGTGTPYEQYF. J is TRBJ2-7 and V is TRBV28, with 9 positions matching TRBD1. The CDR3 is 15 amino acids. Germline-derived CDR1 and CDR2 are MDHEN and SYDVKM. The junction had 7 bases not matched to a gene; V was cut back by 5 bases and J by 2 bases.

This chain uses TRBV4-1 with TRBJ2-3; no clear D gene. CDR3 length: 14 residues. Germline lookup yields CDR1 MGHRA and CDR2 YSYEKL. Trimming took off 0 bases at V and 6 bases at J, with 10 bases between the two ends. The CDR3 region has the DNA TGCGCCAGCAGCCAAGATTCCCAGCTGGATACGCAGTATTTT. The encoded protein is CASSQDSQLDTQYF.

In this sample, this clonotype turned up a few times. The J gene is TRBJ1-6, the V gene TRBV6-6; D is undetermined. CDR1 and CDR2 (germline): MNHNY, SVGAGI (reference sequence). The CDR3 spans 14 residues. The V and J ends lost 10 bases and 5 bases respectively, with 15 bases between them. The DNA of the CDR3 is TGTGCCACAGAAGAAATGCTCCATAATTCACCCCTCCACTTT. As protein: CATEEMLHNSPLHF.

This clonotype was counted only a few times. This chain connects TRBV20-1 to TRBJ1-5, with TRBD1 matching over 8 bases. This CDR3 is built from 17 residues. Germline loops: CDR1 DFQATT, CDR2 SNEGSKA (reference sequence). Losses at the gene ends were 1 base for V and 0 bases for J; bases not matched to a gene: 8. The CDR3 region is CSARGPKTGDSNQPQHF. The DNA of the CDR3 is TGCAGTGCTAGAGGACCCAAGACAGGGGATAGCAATCAGCCCCAGCATTTT.

This clonotype was found a few times. The rearrangement joins TRBV5-6 to TRBJ1-1, with 7 bases aligning to TRBD1. Trimming removed 4 bases from V and 1 base from J; junction bases left unmatched: 31. Germline loops: CDR1 SGHDT, CDR2 YYEEEE. The CDR3 length is 23 residues. The CDR3 region is CASSPPEGGTEHWQGGQNTEAFF. CDR3 DNA sequence: TGTGCCAGCAGCCCACCCGAAGGGGGGACAGAACACTGGCAGGGGGGACAGAACACTGAAGCTTTCTTT.

This clonotype was detected many times. The rearrangement joins TRBV27 to TRBJ1-6; D is unresolved. Trimming pared 6 bases from V and 0 bases from J, leaving 15 bases between. The V gene's germline CDR1 is MNHEY and CDR2 SMNVEV (reference sequence). The CDR3 contains 17 residues. CDR3 nucleotide sequence: TGTGCCAGCAGGCCGGATTTTGTTAGCTCCTATAATTCACCCCTCCACTTT. It is translated as CASRPDFVSSYNSPLHF.

This clonotype was seen only a few times. The chain has TRBV10-3 and TRBJ2-3; TRBD2 matches 8 bases. V lost 2 bases and J lost 2; bases outside the gene matches: 12. The CDR3 is made up of 18 amino acids. Germline V lookup: CDR1 ENHRY, CDR2 SYGVKD. The CDR3 nucleotides are TGTGCCATCAGTGAGAAGGTAGCGGGGAACTTATTCACAGATACGCAGTATTTT. Translated, it gives CAISEKVAGNLFTDTQYF.

The chain carries TRBV7-9 and TRBJ2-1, with D unresolved. Germline-derived CDR1 and CDR2 are SEHNR and FQNEAQ (reference sequence). Trimming pared 1 base from V and 8 bases from J, leaving 12 bases between. The CDR3 is made up of 14 amino acids. This chain's CDR3 is CASSLVGLVHEQFF. CDR3 in DNA: TGTGCCAGCAGCTTAGTGGGTCTAGTCCATGAGCAGTTCTTC.

The sample holds many counts of this clonotype. This sequence joins TRBV19 and TRBJ2-3, with D tentatively TRBD2 (6 bases). The V gene lost 5 bases and the J gene lost 7 bases, with 22 bases spanning the gap. The germline gives CDR1 LNHDA, CDR2 SQIVND (reference sequence). This CDR3 is 16 amino acids long. CDR3 sequence reads: CASSFSDLGAGNTQYF. DNA of the CDR3: TGTGCCAGTAGTTTCTCGGATCTAGGCGCGGGAAATACGCAGTATTTT.

Many counts were recorded for this clonotype. The chain uses TRBV19 and TRBJ2-1, with 8 bases lining up with TRBD2. This CDR3 contains 14 residues. CDR1 and CDR2 (germline): LNHDA, SQIVND (reference sequence). V lost 4 bases, J lost 10 bases, and 9 bases stayed unmatched. CDR3 in amino acids: CASSTAAGGREQFF. DNA for the CDR3: TGTGCCAGTAGTACCGCCGCGGGGGGTAGGGAGCAGTTCTTC.

This clonotype came up many times. The CDR3, as DNA: TGTGCCAGCAGCTCCGGACAGAAGAGCTCCTACGAGCAGTACTTC. Amino acid sequence: CASSSGQKSSYEQYF. This chain connects TRBV28 to TRBJ2-7; TRBD1 is a possible D gene (6 bases). The CDR3 length is 15 residues. The V and J ends lost 6 bases and 0 bases respectively, with 15 bases between them. CDR1 and CDR2 (germline): MDHEN, SYDVKM. The full variable domain, completed using reference TRBV28 and TRBJ2-7, is DVKVTQSSRYLVKRTGEKVFLECVQDMDHENMFWYRQDPGLGLRLIYFSYDVKMKEKGDIPEGYSVSREKKERFSLILESASTNQTSMYLCASSSGQKSSYEQYFGPGTRLTVT.

This clonotype showed up just a few times. Here the CDR3 DNA reads TGCAGTGCTAGAACGGGTGGGGGACTTTCCTACGAGCAGTACTTC. Translated: CSARTGGGLSYEQYF. The chain carries TRBV20-1 and TRBJ2-7; D might be TRBD2 (6 bases). CDR1 and CDR2 from the germline V gene are DFQATT and SNEGSKA (reference sequence). V was shortened by 2 bases and J by 1 base, with 15 bases between the two germline ends. The CDR3 loop spans 15 amino acids.

Ten or more counts support this clonotype. The V call is TRBV6-2 or TRBV6-3, the J call TRBJ2-6; a weak D match, TRBD1 (6 bases). Between the trimmed V and J ends, which lost 6 bases and 8 bases, there was a span of 20 bases. CDR1 and CDR2 from the germline V gene are MNHEY and SVGEGT. The CDR3 is made up of 16 amino acids. In DNA, the CDR3 is TGTGCCAGCAGACATTTCGGACCCCAGGGGACCAACGTCCTGACTTTC. This encodes CASRHFGPQGTNVLTF.

This clonotype was seen a few times. The chain carries TRBV7-9 and TRBJ2-7; D uncertain. The CDR3 is made up of 15 amino acids. V was cut by 5 bases and J by 0 bases, with 14 bases left in between. Germline V gene sequence: CDR1 SEHNR, CDR2 FQNEAQ (reference sequence). As DNA, the CDR3 is TGTGCCAGCAGCCCATCGGTGTCTACCTCCTACGAGCAGTACTTC. Amino acids: CASSPSVSTSYEQYF.

This clonotype was observed a few times. The chain couples TRBV29-1 to TRBJ1-1; a weak D match, TRBD1 (5 bases). This CDR3 is 14 amino acids long. The germline V gene has CDR1 SQVTM and CDR2 ANQGSEA. Trimming took off 7 bases at V and 6 bases at J, with 21 bases between the two ends. The CDR3 region has the DNA TGCAGCGGACAACTACAGGAAAACCCTTCTGAAGCTTTCTTT. It yields the protein CSGQLQENPSEAFF.

The chain is built from TRBV7-2 and TRBJ2-5, with D maybe TRBD2 (5 bases). The CDR3 consists of 14 residues. Germline V gene lookup returns CDR1 SGHTA and CDR2 FQGNSA. The ends were cut back, 5 bases at V and 1 base at J, with 11 bases in the middle. CDR3 residues: CASSVGNLQETQYF. CDR3 DNA sequence: TGTGCCAGCAGCGTCGGGAACCTCCAAGAGACCCAGTACTTC. Supplemented by reference TRBV7-2 and TRBJ2-5, the full variable domain reads GAGVSQSPSNKVTEKGKDVELRCDPISGHTALYWYRQSLGQGLEFLIYFQGNSAPDKSGLPSDRFSAERTGGSVSTLTIQRTQQEDSAVYLCASSVGNLQETQYFGPGTRLLVL.

This clonotype was found many times. V and J are TRBV25-1 and TRBJ2-7; 7 bases are a match to TRBD1. V trimming: 5 bases; J trimming: 5 bases; junction bases outside the gene matches: 9. There are 14 residues in the CDR3. The germline gives CDR1 MGHDK, CDR2 SYGVNS. CDR3 amino acids: CASSYPKGADEQYF. In DNA, the CDR3 is TGTGCCAGCAGTTACCCTAAGGGGGCCGACGAGCAGTACTTC.

This clonotype was picked up a small number of times. The chain recombines TRBV12-3 or TRBV12-4 with TRBJ1-2, with 8 bases fitting TRBD1. The CDR3 length is 15 residues. V was pared by 5 bases and J by 4 bases, with 9 bases of the junction left unmatched. The CDR3 DNA sequence: TGTGCCAGCAGTCTCCCGGACAGGGCGACCTATGGCTACACCTTC. Residues: CASSLPDRATYGYTF.

This clonotype was picked up many times. The genes are TRBV12-5 and TRBJ2-7; D unresolved. CDR1 and CDR2 (germline): LGHNT, FRNRAP. V lost 1 base, J lost 0 bases, and 4 bases lay in between. The CDR3 runs 13 residues. The CDR3 region is CASGLGHSYEQYF. The CDR3 DNA reads TGTGCTAGTGGTTTGGGACACTCCTACGAGCAGTACTTC.

J is TRBJ1-3 and V is TRBV4-3, with a tentative D call TRBD1 (6 bases). V dropped 2 bases and J dropped 7 bases, with 21 bases sitting between them. This CDR3 is 17 amino acids long. Germline V lookup: CDR1 LGHNA, CDR2 YSLEER. In nucleotides, the CDR3 is TGCGCCAGCAGCCAACAAACGCGAGACAGGATCCAGAACACCATATATTTT. Translated: CASSQQTRDRIQNTIYF.

This clonotype has ten or more counts. The CDR3 loop reads CASSTQADRAPYEQYF. CDR3 in DNA: TGTGCCAGCAGTACTCAGGCAGACAGGGCCCCCTACGAGCAGTACTTC. The chain combines TRBV28 with TRBJ2-7, with TRBD1 matching 7 bases. The V segment lost 5 bases and the J segment 2 bases; nucleotides outside the gene matches: 12. Germline values: CDR1 MDHEN, CDR2 SYDVKM. CDR3 size: 16 residues.

The rearrangement uses TRBV6-5 and TRBJ2-7, with 9 bases aligning to TRBD1. Germline values: CDR1 MNHEY, CDR2 SVGAGI. After removal of 7 bases from V and 4 bases from J, the junction contained 17 bases not matched to a gene. CDR3 length equals 17 residues. This CDR3 reads CASIPSLGGQGKYEQYF. The CDR3 bases are TGTGCCAGCATTCCCTCGTTAGGTGGACAGGGGAAGTACGAGCAGTACTTC.

Only a few counts were recorded for this clonotype. The chain uses TRBV7-9 and TRBJ1-6; weak D call: TRBD1 (5 bases). Germline-derived CDR1 and CDR2 are SEHNR and FQNEAQ (reference sequence). V was clipped by 2 bases and J by 7 bases, with 12 bases between them. CDR3 length equals 15 residues. CDR3 protein: CASSLLGQLNSPLHF. The DNA of the CDR3 is TGTGCCAGCAGCTTATTGGGGCAGCTGAATTCACCCCTCCACTTT. Variable domain in full (rest from reference TRBV7-9 and TRBJ1-6): DTGVSQNPRHKITKRGQNVTFRCDPISEHNRLYWYRQTLGQGPEFLTYFQNEAQLEKSRLLSDRFSAERPKGSFSTLEIQRTEQGDSAMYLCASSLLGQLNSPLHFGNGTRLTVT.